Given below is one TCR beta chain in context. The naive CD8 fraction comprised CD45RO-negative cells positively selected for CCR7 and excluded terminally differentiated effector memory CD45RA+ cells. The source of the sample is a study of shared clonotypes between healthy human individuals. The germline V gene has CDR1 SNHLY and CDR2 FYNNEI. Trimming shortened V by 3 bases and J by 0 bases, and 8 bases separated the two germline ends. The length of the CDR3 is 14 residues. Here immunoSEQ multiplex PCR was the method, and the copy in TCRdb shows in-frame clones only, minus some. The sample contains roughly 2,000,000 clones, about 95% of which appear only once.

J is TRBJ1-1 and V is TRBV2; tentative D call: TRBD1 (5 bases). Sequencing was carried out using naive CD8+ T cells sorted from blood. This TCR came from a man younger than 35 in good health. CDR3 coding DNA: TGTGCCAGCAGTGACCTGACAGTGAACACTGAAGCTTTCTTT. Translating gives CASSDLTVNTEAFF.